This T cell receptor (beta chain) was recorded in a study of T cell responses to AZD1222 COVID-19 vaccine. Samples with a second dose at about 4 or about 12 weeks were pooled together. The assay was immunoSEQ multiplex PCR, and TCRdb's table has in-frame clones only and misses some. This sample has about 140,000 clones, with roughly 93% found just once. Whole-study results and caveats: At 160-218 and 743-854, vaccine-associated CD4 TCRs were dominant, and they spanned spike. Spike-specific TCRs gained breadth and depth after people received two AZD1222 doses.

Germline trimming cut 4 bases from V and 2 bases from J; bases unmatched to any gene: 10. Germline lookup yields CDR1 LGHDT and CDR2 YNNKEL (reference sequence). The CDR3 loop spans 16 amino acids. A note on this clone: The target antigen is unknown.

The sequence came from an adult who received the AZD1222 COVID-19 vaccine. This material consisted of peripheral blood, taken 28 days after the second AZD1222 dose. V gene TRBV3-1 (or the pseudogene TRBV3-2) combines with J gene TRBJ2-7; 8 bases are shared with TRBD2. The CDR3 here is CASSPRGGTGTYEQYF. Here the CDR3 DNA reads TGTGCCAGCAGCCCCCGGGGGGGCACAGGAACCTACGAGCAGTACTTC.